This entry lists 29 T cell receptor beta chains sequenced from one sample in a study of cytomegalovirus exposure and HLA in healthy donors. It was with 60 Vbeta and 13 Jbeta primers that the PCR ran. Clones were sequenced by immunoSEQ multiplex PCR, and TCRdb holds only the in-frame ones, with some missing. Here the sample table reports 180,000 or so clones. The sequenced sample consisted of PBMCs. The receptors come from a woman in her late teens or twenties in good health and CMV-seropositive.

The chain joins TRBV7-2 to TRBJ2-1; tentative D call: TRBD2 (6 bases). With 1 base removed from V and 8 bases from J, the gap between germline ends came to 9 bases. Germline CDR1 SGHTA, CDR2 FQGNSA. The CDR3 contains 13 residues. The CDR3 region is CASSLEGRHEQFF. For the CDR3, the DNA is TGTGCCAGCAGCTTAGAAGGGAGGCATGAGCAGTTCTTC.

The chain couples TRBV5-1 to TRBJ2-7; the D is unclear. The CDR3 has 15 residues. V was clipped by 0 bases and J by 2 bases, with 12 bases between them. The germline gives CDR1 SGHRS, CDR2 YFSETQ. For the CDR3, the DNA is TGCGCCAGCAGCTTGGAACAGATACGCACCTACGAGCAGTACTTC. It is translated as CASSLEQIRTYEQYF.

V and J are TRBV7-2 and TRBJ2-3; a weak D match, TRBD1 (5 bases). The CDR3 covers 15 residues. CDR1 is SGHTA, CDR2 FQGNSA, per germline. V lost 5 bases, J lost 4 bases, and 16 bases lay in between. This CDR3 is CASSRQGVEADTQYF. The CDR3 DNA sequence: TGTGCCAGCAGCCGGCAGGGTGTTGAGGCAGATACGCAGTATTTT.

V and J are TRBV4-2 and TRBJ2-3, with 8 bases matching TRBD2. The CDR3 is made up of 16 amino acids. J was trimmed by 5 bases and V by 1 base; bases with no gene match: 8. Germline CDR1 is LGHNA and CDR2 is YNFKEQ. The CDR3 protein is CASSQVRGGPRDTQYF. CDR3 bases: TGTGCCAGCAGCCAAGTCCGGGGGGGGCCCAGAGATACGCAGTATTTT.

V gene TRBV10-3 combines with J gene TRBJ2-7; 7 bases line up with TRBD1. This CDR3 comprises 15 residues. V gave up 3 bases and J gave up 8 bases; unmatched junction bases: 13. Germline CDR1 and CDR2: ENHRY and SYGVKD. CDR3 coding DNA: TGTGCCATCAGTGATTCGAGACAGGGAGTTCTCAAGCAGTACTTC. Its translation is CAISDSRQGVLKQYF.

This chain connects TRBV4-2 to TRBJ2-1, with 10 bases identical to TRBD2. The germline V gene has CDR1 LGHNA and CDR2 YNFKEQ. The CDR3 is 17 residues long. V shed 2 bases, J shed 3 bases, and the junction held 7 bases outside the gene matches. The CDR3 loop reads CASSQSVSGGIYNEQFF. DNA for the CDR3: TGTGCCAGCAGCCAATCCGTTAGCGGGGGGATCTACAATGAGCAGTTCTTC.

The rearrangement uses TRBV16 and TRBJ1-2, with D unresolved. The CDR3 is 13 amino acids. Germline values: CDR1 KGHSY, CDR2 FQNENV. Trimming stripped 2 bases from V and 3 bases from J, with 7 bases between. CDR3 coding DNA: TGTGCCAGCAGCCAAGACAAGTACTATGGCTACACCTTC. It codes for CASSQDKYYGYTF.

This chain connects TRBV7-2 to TRBJ2-1; weak D call: TRBD2 (6 bases). The CDR3 loop spans 14 amino acids. V was clipped by 4 bases and J by 3 bases, with 10 bases between them. In germline, CDR1 is SGHTA, CDR2 FQGNSA. The CDR3 protein is CASSSGTHYNEQFF. Here the CDR3 DNA reads TGTGCCAGCAGCTCCGGGACTCACTACAATGAGCAGTTCTTC.

The genes are TRBV2 and TRBJ1-1; the D is unclear. The length of the CDR3 is 11 residues. Germline CDR1 and CDR2: SNHLY and FYNNEI. V lost 10 bases to trimming and J lost 10 bases, with 16 bases between them. This CDR3 is CATSVSYGAFF. Written as DNA, the CDR3 is TGTGCCACCAGCGTCAGTTATGGAGCTTTCTTT. The full variable domain, rest sourced from reference TRBV2 and TRBJ1-1, is EPEVTQTPSHQVTQMGQEVILRCVPISNHLYFYWYRQILGQKVEFLVSFYNNEISEKSEIFDDQFSVERPDGSNFTLKIRSTKLEDSAMYFCATSVSYGAFFGQGTRLTVV.

The rearrangement links TRBV19 to TRBJ1-1; tentatively, D is TRBD1 (6 bases). CDR3 length: 15 residues. Trimming shortened V by 5 bases and J by 3 bases, and 16 bases separated the two germline ends. Germline V gene lookup returns CDR1 LNHDA and CDR2 SQIVND (reference sequence). CDR3 sequence reads: CASSPQGRFDTEAFF. The CDR3 coding sequence is TGTGCCAGTAGTCCGCAGGGGAGATTTGACACTGAAGCTTTCTTT.

The chain combines TRBV28 with TRBJ2-5; possibly TRBD1 for D (6 bases). The CDR3 consists of 14 residues. V lost 2 bases to trimming and J lost 0 bases, with 7 bases between them. Germline loops: CDR1 MDHEN, CDR2 SYDVKM. This CDR3 is CASSLRTDQETQYF. For the CDR3, the DNA is TGTGCCAGCAGTTTACGGACAGACCAAGAGACCCAGTACTTC.

The genes are TRBV11-3 and TRBJ2-7; TRBD1 might be the D (5 bases). Germline CDR1 reads SGHNT; CDR2 reads YENEEA. The CDR3 spans 14 residues. V lost 5 bases and J 3 bases, leaving 14 bases between the germline ends. CDR3 amino acids: CASSPLRQGYEQYF. DNA of the CDR3: TGTGCCAGCAGCCCTCTCCGGCAGGGCTACGAGCAGTACTTC. Together with reference TRBV11-3 and TRBJ2-7, the CDR3 gives the full variable domain: EAGVVQSPRYKIIEKKQPVAFWCNPISGHNTLYWYLQNLGQGPELLIRYENEEAVDDSQLPKDRFSAERLKGVDSTLKIQPAELGDSAVYLCASSPLRQGYEQYFGPGTRLTVT.

V gene TRBV2 combines with J gene TRBJ2-7; D unresolved. The ends were cut back, 5 bases at V and 0 bases at J, with 8 bases in the middle. Germline loops: CDR1 SNHLY, CDR2 FYNNEI. CDR3 length: 13 amino acids. Written as DNA, the CDR3 is TGTGCCAGCAGTCCAAGCGACTCCTACGAGCAGTACTTC. This encodes CASSPSDSYEQYF.

The rearrangement links TRBV30 to TRBJ2-3; D gene uncertain. Germline CDR1 GTSNPN, CDR2 SVGIG (reference sequence). With 0 bases removed from V and 4 bases from J, the gap between germline ends came to 14 bases. This CDR3 has 15 amino acids. The CDR3 loop reads CAWSVSSSHPDTQYF. The CDR3, as DNA: TGTGCCTGGAGTGTGTCTAGTAGCCACCCAGATACGCAGTATTTT.

This chain connects TRBV9 to TRBJ1-2, with D unclear. This CDR3 is 15 amino acids long. V was cut by 0 bases and J by 0 bases, with 9 bases left in between. CDR1 is SGDLS, CDR2 YYNGEE, per germline. The chain's CDR3 is CASSVDGGANYGYTF. In nucleotides, the CDR3 is TGTGCCAGCAGCGTAGATGGCGGTGCTAACTATGGCTACACCTTC.

The rearrangement joins TRBV6-6 to TRBJ1-5; 9 bases line up with TRBD1. There are 16 residues in the CDR3. The J segment lost 1 base and the V segment lost 3 bases, leaving 4 bases of the junction unmatched. Germline CDR1 MNHNY, CDR2 SVGAGI (reference sequence). The CDR3 here is CASSYRQGESNQPQHF. The CDR3 DNA reads TGTGCCAGCAGTTATCGACAGGGGGAGAGCAATCAGCCCCAGCATTTT.

This chain connects TRBV7-2 to TRBJ1-3; 7 nucleotides match TRBD1. With 5 bases clipped from V and 0 bases from J, the junction kept 7 bases outside the gene matches. Germline CDR1 is SGHTA and CDR2 is FQGNSA. This CDR3 is built from 16 residues. The CDR3 reads CASSTGTASSGNTIYF. CDR3 in DNA: TGTGCCAGCAGCACCGGGACAGCGTCCTCTGGAAACACCATATATTTT.

The chain has TRBV6-7 and TRBJ2-2; no firm D call. TRBV6-7 is an ORF, with its function uncertain. The CDR3 is 14 amino acids. V was trimmed by 0 bases and J by 4 bases, leaving 6 bases between them. The CDR3 here is CASSYSRGTGELFF. The CDR3 bases are TGTGCCAGCAGTTACTCTCGCGGCACCGGGGAGCTGTTTTTT.

This chain links TRBV10-3 with TRBJ1-2; 11 nucleotides line up with TRBD1. The germline V gene encodes CDR1 ENHRY and CDR2 SYGVKD. J was trimmed by 6 bases and V by 2 bases; bases with no gene match: 5. The CDR3 covers 15 residues. The CDR3 is CAISEGTGGDHGYTF. The CDR3, as DNA: TGTGCCATCAGTGAGGGGACAGGGGGTGATCATGGCTACACCTTC.

The chain links TRBV2 to TRBJ1-1; D unclear. Germline CDR1 and CDR2: SNHLY and FYNNEI. CDR3 size: 12 residues. The ends were cut back, 0 bases at V and 6 bases at J, with 5 bases in the middle. Here the CDR3 reads CASSEAPSEAFF. The CDR3 bases are TGTGCCAGCAGTGAAGCTCCCTCTGAAGCTTTCTTT.

This chain links TRBV11-2 with TRBJ1-3; TRBD1 matches 10 bases. This CDR3 is 17 amino acids long. Germline CDR1 and CDR2: SGHAT and FQNNGV. V lost 5 bases, J lost 0 bases, and 7 bases stayed unmatched. DNA of the CDR3: TGTGCCAGCAGCACCCCGACAGGGGGCCTCTCTGGAAACACCATATATTTT. Protein: CASSTPTGGLSGNTIYF.

The chain links TRBV5-3 to TRBJ2-1; perhaps TRBD1 as D (6 bases). TRBV5-3 is labeled an ORF, and its function is uncertain. V was pared by 3 bases and J by 4 bases, with 17 bases between. The CDR3 contains 16 residues. CDR3 protein: CARSSGQTPIYNEQFF. CDR3 in DNA: TGTGCCAGAAGCTCCGGACAGACACCCATTTACAATGAGCAGTTCTTC.

The chain has TRBV11-2 and TRBJ1-4, with a weak D call TRBD1 (5 bases). Germline CDR1 and CDR2: SGHAT and FQNNGV. The length of the CDR3 is 15 residues. With 0 bases removed from V and 7 bases from J, the gap between germline ends came to 12 bases. The DNA for the CDR3 is TGTGCCAGCAGCTTAGACAGGGCCCGTCTTGAAAAACTGTTTTTT. It codes for CASSLDRARLEKLFF. The whole variable domain, filled in from reference TRBV11-2 and TRBJ1-4, reads EAGVAQSPRYKIIEKRQSVAFWCNPISGHATLYWYQQILGQGPKLLIQFQNNGVVDDSQLPKDRFSAERLKGVDSTLKIQPAKLEDSAVYLCASSLDRARLEKLFFGSGTQLSVL.

The chain carries TRBV5-6 and TRBJ1-4; D is possibly TRBD1 (5 bases). The CDR3 sequence is 17 residues long. Germline V gene sequence: CDR1 SGHDT, CDR2 YYEEEE. Trimming removed 3 bases at V and 7 bases at J, with 22 bases between. CDR3 nucleotide sequence: TGTGCCAGCAGCTCACTCTATGGGGGGAAGGAGGCTGAAAAACTGTTTTTT. It codes for CASSSLYGGKEAEKLFF.

This chain connects TRBV18 to TRBJ2-1; TRBD2 matches 12 bases. CDR3 length: 17 residues. Per the germline V gene, CDR1 is KGHSH and CDR2 is LQKENI. With 3 bases clipped from V and 2 bases from J, the junction kept 5 bases outside the gene matches. CDR3 bases: TGTGCCAGCTCACCGGGGCTAGCGGGGGGGGCCTACAATGAGCAGTTCTTC. It specifies CASSPGLAGGAYNEQFF.

This chain connects TRBV13 to TRBJ2-2; 7 nucleotides match TRBD2. Germline lookup yields CDR1 PRHDT and CDR2 FYEKMQ (reference sequence). The CDR3 totals 14 residues. The J segment lost 8 bases and the V segment lost 3 bases, leaving 6 bases of the junction unmatched. The CDR3 protein is CASSFRGREGELFF. CDR3 nucleotide sequence: TGTGCCAGCAGCTTCCGAGGGCGGGAGGGGGAGCTGTTTTTT.

The chain uses TRBV7-8 and TRBJ2-3; 11 nucleotides align to TRBD2. Germline V gene sequence: CDR1 SGHVS, CDR2 FQNEAQ. Trimming cost V 2 bases and J 3 bases; bases outside gene matches: 4. The CDR3 extends over 16 amino acids. The CDR3 DNA reads as TGTGCCAGCAGCTTACCCCGACTAGCGGGAACAGATACGCAGTATTTT. Its translation is CASSLPRLAGTDTQYF. The entire variable domain, with the rest obtained from reference TRBV7-8 and TRBJ2-3, is as follows: GAGVSQSPRYKVAKRGQDVALRCDPISGHVSLFWYQQALGQGPEFLTYFQNEAQLDKSGLPSDRFFAERPEGSVSTLKIQRTQQEDSAVYLCASSLPRLAGTDTQYFGPGTRLTVL.

The J gene is TRBJ2-7, the V gene TRBV25-1; D unclear. CDR1 is MGHDK, CDR2 SYGVNS, per germline. There are 12 residues in the CDR3. V was pared by 6 bases and J by 3 bases, with 9 bases between. The CDR3 coding sequence is TGTGCCAGCAGGAATGACATCTACGAGCAGTACTTC. Protein sequence: CASRNDIYEQYF.

This chain joins TRBV5-8 and TRBJ2-1; TRBD2 matches 8 bases. The CDR3 length is 16 residues. V trimming: 4 bases; J trimming: 5 bases; junction bases outside the gene matches: 11. The germline V gene encodes CDR1 SGHTS and CDR2 YDEGEE. The CDR3 spells CASSLLGAGADNEQFF. The DNA of the CDR3 is TGTGCCAGCAGCCTACTCGGAGCGGGGGCCGACAATGAGCAGTTCTTC.